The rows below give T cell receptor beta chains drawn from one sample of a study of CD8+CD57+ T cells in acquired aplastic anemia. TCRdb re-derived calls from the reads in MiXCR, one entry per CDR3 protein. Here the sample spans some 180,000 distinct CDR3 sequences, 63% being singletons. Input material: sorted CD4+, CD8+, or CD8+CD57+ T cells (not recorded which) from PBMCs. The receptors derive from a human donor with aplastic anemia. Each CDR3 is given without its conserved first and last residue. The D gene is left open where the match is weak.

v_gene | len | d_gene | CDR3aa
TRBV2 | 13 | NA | ASSGSMSANTEAF
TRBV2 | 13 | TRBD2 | ASSEELAGAYEQY
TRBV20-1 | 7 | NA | SASQPQH
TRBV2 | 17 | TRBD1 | ASSPTISGTGNSYNEQF
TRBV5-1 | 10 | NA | ASSSETGELF
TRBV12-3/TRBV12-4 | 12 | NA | ASSLALALGAQH
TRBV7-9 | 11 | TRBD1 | ASSLEGAPEAF
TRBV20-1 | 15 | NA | SARDGGGRDMNTEAF
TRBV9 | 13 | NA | ASSVAAGGTDTQY
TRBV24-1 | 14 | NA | ATSDLTTGGQETQY
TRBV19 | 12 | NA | ASTLQGNNSPLH
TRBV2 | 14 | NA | ASSEAVGAGGEGYT
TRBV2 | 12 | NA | VSSEWGSYNEQF
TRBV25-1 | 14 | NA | ASSEWADADGDTQY
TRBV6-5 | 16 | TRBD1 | ASSYSIQAGGPDTEAF
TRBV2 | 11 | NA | ASRDGGNSPLH
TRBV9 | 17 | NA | ASSVEAIGTEDANEKLF
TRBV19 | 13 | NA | ASSRRTANTGELF